This entry lists 22 T cell receptor beta chains sequenced from one sample in a study of blood T cell repertoires in COVID-19 (dated by TCRdb to the early 2020s). Receptor amplification or capture employed the immunoSEQ multiplex PCR assay. TCRdb limited this immuneACCESS table to in-frame rearrangements with V and J called. A share of clones is missing; checked studies link under half to unresolved V genes, and the rest is unexplained. The sample data list about 400,000 clones, and 70% to 90% of these were observed just once. The biggest ten clones account for 3% of the sample. The material sequenced was peripheral blood. Receptors originate from a human donor in a cohort sampled during active COVID-19.

This rearrangement joins TRBV13 to TRBJ2-1, with 11 bases matching TRBD2. V dropped 3 bases and J dropped 8; count of bases not matched to a gene: 3. CDR3 length equals 14 residues. The V gene's germline CDR1 is PRHDT and CDR2 FYEKMQ (reference sequence). CDR3 residues: CASSFPSGGYEQFF. In nucleotides, the CDR3 is TGTGCCAGCAGCTTTCCTAGCGGGGGGTATGAGCAGTTCTTC.

This chain connects TRBV5-1 to TRBJ2-3, with D unresolved. The CDR3 runs to 14 residues. V dropped 0 bases and J dropped 4 bases, with 9 bases sitting between them. Per germline, CDR1 SGHRS and CDR2 YFSETQ. CDR3 sequence reads: CASSLALPADTQYF. CDR3 bases: TGCGCCAGCAGCTTGGCCCTCCCGGCAGATACGCAGTATTTT. The full variable domain, its missing parts supplied by reference TRBV5-1 and TRBJ2-3, is KAGVTQTPRYLIKTRGQQVTLSCSPISGHRSVSWYQQTPGQGLQFLFEYFSETQRNKGNFPGRFSGRQFSNSRSEMNVSTLELGDSALYLCASSLALPADTQYFGPGTRLTVL.

The chain couples TRBV19 to TRBJ2-5; 9 bases fit TRBD2. There are 13 residues in the CDR3. Germline V gene data show CDR1 as LNHDA and CDR2 as SQIVND (reference sequence). Losses at the gene ends were 6 bases for V and 4 bases for J; bases not matched to a gene: 3. This CDR3 is CASSGGRGETQYF. The CDR3 DNA follows: TGTGCCAGTAGCGGCGGGAGGGGAGAGACCCAGTACTTC.

This sequence joins TRBV6-1 and TRBJ1-1, with a possible D match to TRBD1 (5 bases). The germline CDR1 and CDR2 sequences are MNHNS and SASEGT. V was clipped by 6 bases and J by 4 bases, with 15 bases between them. CDR3 length: 14 amino acids. The CDR3 DNA follows: TGTGCCAGCAGAGGGCAGGGTGGCGGCACTGAAGCTTTCTTT. The encoded protein is CASRGQGGGTEAFF.

The chain joins TRBV28 to TRBJ1-6; TRBD1 aligns across 7 bases. This CDR3 comprises 14 residues. Germline CDR1 MDHEN, CDR2 SYDVKM. V was pared by 6 bases and J by 10 bases, with 9 bases of the junction left unmatched. The CDR3 nucleotides are TGTGCCAGCAGCCAACAGGGGCCAAAGTCACCCCTCCACTTT. As protein: CASSQQGPKSPLHF.

The chain has TRBV12-3 or TRBV12-4 and TRBJ2-5; 7 bases align to TRBD2. This CDR3 has 13 residues. The junction had 3 bases not matched to a gene; V was cut back by 6 bases and J by 2 bases. The CDR3 region is CASRTGLQETQYF. The CDR3 DNA reads TGTGCCAGCAGGACGGGACTACAAGAGACCCAGTACTTC.

In DNA, the CDR3 is TGTGCCAGCAGCCATAGACTAGCGGGAGACGGTGAGCAGTTCTTC. Encoded protein: CASSHRLAGDGEQFF. This sequence joins TRBV4-2 and TRBJ2-1; 12 bases agree with TRBD2. The germline gives CDR1 LGHNA, CDR2 YNFKEQ. CDR3 length: 15 residues. V was pared by 3 bases and J by 9 bases, with 6 bases of the junction left unmatched.

The chain carries TRBV6-5 and TRBJ2-5; 7 positions match TRBD1. CDR3 size: 14 residues. V shed 5 bases and J 4 bases; nucleotides not matched to a gene: 7. Germline CDR1 reads MNHEY; CDR2 reads SVGAGI. The CDR3 spells CASSTDRERETQYF. The CDR3 DNA follows: TGTGCCAGCAGTACCGACAGGGAGAGAGAGACCCAGTACTTC.

This rearrangement joins TRBV12-3 or TRBV12-4 to TRBJ1-2; 8 positions match TRBD1. CDR3 length equals 13 residues. V lost 5 bases and J lost 6; bases outside the gene matches: 5. In DNA form, the CDR3 reads TGTGCCAGCAGTGGACAGGGCCATCATGGCTACACCTTC. This translates into CASSGQGHHGYTF.

This sequence joins TRBV7-9 and TRBJ2-5, with 8 nucleotides matching TRBD2. The V and J ends lost 7 bases and 9 bases, in that order; junction bases with no gene match: 16. CDR1 SEHNR and CDR2 FQNEAQ come from the germline V gene (reference sequence). CDR3 length equals 15 residues. The CDR3, as DNA: TGTGCCAGCACCGTGTTCGGACTAGCAGGTGGAGCCCAGTACTTC. Encoded protein: CASTVFGLAGGAQYF.

CDR3 nucleotide sequence: TGTGCCAGTAGTATAGACCCGACAGGGCTGGAGACCCAGTACTTC. It specifies CASSIDPTGLETQYF. J is TRBJ2-5 and V is TRBV19; 7 bases line up with TRBD1. This CDR3 has 15 residues. Unmatched junction bases numbered 6, after V lost 0 bases and J lost 5 bases. CDR1 is LNHDA, CDR2 SQIVND, per germline (reference sequence).

The sample holds one count of this clone. This chain links TRBV11-1 with TRBJ2-3, with TRBD2 matching 13 bases. There are 16 residues in the CDR3. Trimming removed 6 bases from V and 5 bases from J; junction bases left unmatched: 8. Germline V gene sequence: CDR1 SGHAT, CDR2 FQDESV (reference sequence). In DNA, the CDR3 is TGTGCCAGCAGTCCTCTGGGACTAGCGGGACTAGATACGCAGTATTTT. It translates to CASSPLGLAGLDTQYF. Together with reference TRBV11-1 and TRBJ2-3, the CDR3 gives the full variable domain: EAEVAQSPRYKITEKSQAVAFWCDPISGHATLYWYRQILGQGPELLVQFQDESVVDDSQLPKDRFSAERLKGVDSTLKIQPAELGDSAMYLCASSPLGLAGLDTQYFGPGTRLTVL.

The genes are TRBV11-1 and TRBJ2-1; D might be TRBD2 (5 bases). Germline-derived CDR1 and CDR2 are SGHAT and FQDESV (reference sequence). Trimming took off 1 base at V and 7 bases at J, with 14 bases between the two ends. The CDR3 is 15 residues long. The CDR3 DNA follows: TGTGCCAGCAGCTTAGATTTGGCGGGCGAAAATGAGCAGTTCTTC. Encoded protein: CASSLDLAGENEQFF. Full variable domain (rest looked up from reference TRBV11-1 and TRBJ2-1): EAEVAQSPRYKITEKSQAVAFWCDPISGHATLYWYRQILGQGPELLVQFQDESVVDDSQLPKDRFSAERLKGVDSTLKIQPAELGDSAMYLCASSLDLAGENEQFFGPGTRLTVL.

The rearrangement joins TRBV3-1 (or the pseudogene TRBV3-2) to TRBJ2-1; D is uncertain. The CDR3 contains 15 residues. Germline assignment: CDR1 LGHDT and CDR2 YNNKEL (reference sequence). Trimming took 0 bases from V and 3 from J, leaving 9 bases between them. CDR3 sequence (DNA): TGTGCCAGCAGCCAAGATAGCATAGGCTACAATGAGCAGTTCTTC. Encoded protein: CASSQDSIGYNEQFF.

This chain links TRBV11-3 with TRBJ2-1; 12 bases map to TRBD2. V lost 6 bases and J lost 8; bases outside the gene matches: 2. Germline-derived CDR1 and CDR2 are SGHNT and YENEEA. The CDR3 has 13 amino acids. This CDR3 reads CASSTSGGYEQFF. DNA for the CDR3: TGTGCCAGCAGTACTAGCGGGGGGTATGAGCAGTTCTTC.

This clone was detected once. This CDR3 is CASRDWYNEQFF. In nucleotides, the CDR3 is TGTGCCAGCAGAGACTGGTACAATGAGCAGTTCTTC. This chain uses TRBV11-3 with TRBJ2-1; D is unclear. Germline CDR1 SGHNT, CDR2 YENEEA. The CDR3 is 12 residues long. Deletions cut 6 bases from V and 4 bases from J, with 7 bases between.

Only a few counts were recorded for this clone. J is TRBJ2-7 and V is TRBV19; 11 nucleotides match TRBD1. The CDR3 is 14 amino acids. The germline CDR1 and CDR2 sequences are LNHDA and SQIVND (reference sequence). Trimming cost V 4 bases and J 1 base; bases outside gene matches: 0. Here the CDR3 reads CASSRDRGSYEQYF. The CDR3 DNA sequence: TGTGCCAGTAGTAGGGACAGGGGGTCCTACGAGCAGTACTTC.

This clone has just a few counts. The chain employs TRBV5-6 and TRBJ1-6; D may be TRBD1 (6 bases). This CDR3 region has 14 residues. Trimming stripped 5 bases from V and 5 bases from J, with 11 bases between. The germline gives CDR1 SGHDT, CDR2 YYEEEE. This CDR3 reads CASSFDRNNSPLHF. CDR3 DNA sequence: TGTGCCAGCAGTTTTGACAGGAATAATTCACCCCTCCACTTT.

V gene TRBV5-1 combines with J gene TRBJ2-2; 7 bases align to TRBD1. CDR3 size: 16 residues. V gave up 1 base and J gave up 4 bases; unmatched junction bases: 7. Germline loops: CDR1 SGHRS, CDR2 YFSETQ. The CDR3 sequence is CASSLTRTGPTGELFF. In DNA form, the CDR3 reads TGCGCCAGCAGCTTGACCCGGACAGGACCCACCGGGGAGCTGTTTTTT.

This clone was counted ten times or more. This chain's CDR3 is CAGFLGQGKLYGYTF. The CDR3 DNA reads TGTGCCGGGTTTCTGGGACAGGGTAAACTCTATGGCTACACCTTC. The gene calls are TRBV6-7 and TRBJ1-2; 9 nucleotides line up with TRBD1. TRBV6-7 is annotated as an ORF whose role is uncertain. The junction had 14 bases not matched to a gene; V was cut back by 11 bases and J by 4 bases. The CDR3 loop spans 15 amino acids.

The rearrangement uses TRBV7-8 and TRBJ1-3, with D tentatively TRBD1 (5 bases). The CDR3 is made up of 15 amino acids. Trimming left V 5 bases short and J 0 bases short, with 11 bases between. Germline V lookup: CDR1 SGHVS, CDR2 FQNEAQ. As DNA, the CDR3 is TGTGCCAGCAGCCCTCTCGGGGGCTCTGGAAACACCATATATTTT. Protein: CASSPLGGSGNTIYF.

This sequence joins TRBV5-4 and TRBJ2-7; a possible D gene is TRBD1 (6 bases). V was cut by 2 bases and J by 4 bases, with 10 bases left in between. The CDR3 has 13 residues. CDR1 and CDR2 (germline): SGHNT, YYREEE (reference sequence). The CDR3 coding sequence is TGTGCCAGCAGCTTATCGACAGGATACGAGCAGTACTTC. Residues: CASSLSTGYEQYF.